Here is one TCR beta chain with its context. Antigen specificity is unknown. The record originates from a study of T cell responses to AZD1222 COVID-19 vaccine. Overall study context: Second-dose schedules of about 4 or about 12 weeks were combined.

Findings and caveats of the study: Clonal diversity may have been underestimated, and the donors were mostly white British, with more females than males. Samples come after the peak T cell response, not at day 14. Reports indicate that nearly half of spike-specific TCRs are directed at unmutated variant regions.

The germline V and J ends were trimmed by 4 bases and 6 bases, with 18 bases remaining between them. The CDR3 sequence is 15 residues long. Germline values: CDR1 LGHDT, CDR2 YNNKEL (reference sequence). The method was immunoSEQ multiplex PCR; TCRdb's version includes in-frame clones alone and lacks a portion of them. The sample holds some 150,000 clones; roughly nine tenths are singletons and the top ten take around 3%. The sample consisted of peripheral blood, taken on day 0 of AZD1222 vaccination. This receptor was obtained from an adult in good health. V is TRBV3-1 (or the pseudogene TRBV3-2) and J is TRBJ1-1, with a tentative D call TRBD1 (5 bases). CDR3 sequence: CASSPAVSRGPEAFF. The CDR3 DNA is TGTGCCAGCAGCCCCGCGGTCTCTCGGGGACCTGAAGCTTTCTTT.